Listed below are T cell receptor beta chains from one sample, sequenced in a study of shared clonotypes between healthy human individuals. Using immunoSEQ multiplex PCR, the repertoire was profiled, and TCRdb retains in-frame clones only, with some absent. The repertoire has some 790,000 clones, 72% of them found once; the top ten carry less than 2%. Sequenced sample: memory CD4+ T cells sorted from blood. The receptors stem from a woman younger than 45 in good health. Each CDR3 is given with its conserved first and last residue. D genes are given only for firm matches.

cdr3_aa: CASSSTAGYTGELFF
d_call: .
v_call: TRBV5-6
j_call: TRBJ2-2
cdr3_length: 15

cdr3_aa: CASSYDRTTTGYTF
d_call: .
v_call: TRBV6-6
j_call: TRBJ1-2
cdr3_length: 14

cdr3_aa: CASSWRDRVGNEQFF
d_call: TRBD1
v_call: TRBV7-9
j_call: TRBJ2-1
cdr3_length: 15

cdr3_aa: CASSLGLAGGVF
d_call: TRBD2
v_call: TRBV13
j_call: TRBJ2-7
cdr3_length: 12

cdr3_aa: CASSSTRQVIEAFF
d_call: .
v_call: TRBV7-2
j_call: TRBJ1-1
cdr3_length: 14

cdr3_aa: CASSYAGETQYF
d_call: .
v_call: TRBV6-6
j_call: TRBJ2-5
cdr3_length: 12

cdr3_aa: CASSPRRTGREETQYF
d_call: TRBD1
v_call: TRBV27
j_call: TRBJ2-5
cdr3_length: 16

cdr3_aa: CASSPLAEPLTGELFF
d_call: TRBD2
v_call: TRBV5-1
j_call: TRBJ2-2
cdr3_length: 16

cdr3_aa: CASRTGTGGRTNEKLFF
d_call: TRBD1
v_call: TRBV6-4
j_call: TRBJ1-4
cdr3_length: 17

cdr3_aa: CASIGRANVLTF
d_call: .
v_call: TRBV28
j_call: TRBJ2-6
cdr3_length: 12

cdr3_aa: CASSIRDRGVQPQHF
d_call: TRBD1
v_call: TRBV6-6
j_call: TRBJ1-5
cdr3_length: 15

cdr3_aa: CASSLWGRAAGNQPQHF
d_call: .
v_call: TRBV28
j_call: TRBJ1-5
cdr3_length: 17

cdr3_aa: CASSQALEEKLFF
d_call: .
v_call: TRBV18
j_call: TRBJ1-4
cdr3_length: 13

cdr3_aa: CASSLSVPSSYNEQFF
d_call: .
v_call: TRBV28
j_call: TRBJ2-1
cdr3_length: 16

cdr3_aa: CAWRSVWGTEAFF
d_call: .
v_call: TRBV30
j_call: TRBJ1-1
cdr3_length: 13

cdr3_aa: CAIRDGLAGGTDTQYF
d_call: TRBD2
v_call: TRBV10-3
j_call: TRBJ2-3
cdr3_length: 16

cdr3_aa: CASRLRRGQGAYEQYF
d_call: TRBD1
v_call: TRBV11-2
j_call: TRBJ2-7
cdr3_length: 16

cdr3_aa: CASSSGTLGGETQYF
d_call: .
v_call: TRBV11-2
j_call: TRBJ2-5
cdr3_length: 15

cdr3_aa: CASSSYRGGPMNTEAFF
d_call: .
v_call: TRBV7-8
j_call: TRBJ1-1
cdr3_length: 17

cdr3_aa: CASSDCQPSGSSYEQYF
d_call: TRBD2
v_call: TRBV6-4
j_call: TRBJ2-7
cdr3_length: 17

cdr3_aa: CASSDSGGGSTDTQYF
d_call: .
v_call: TRBV6-4
j_call: TRBJ2-3
cdr3_length: 16

cdr3_aa: CASRGPGTSGLETQYF
d_call: TRBD2
v_call: TRBV19
j_call: TRBJ2-5
cdr3_length: 16